This TCR beta chain was identified during a study of cytomegalovirus exposure and HLA in healthy donors. Overall study: The platform used for the approximately 130 validation repertoires matched that of the roughly 720 first-cohort repertoires, a later analysis reported.

The V end lost 1 base, the J end lost 5 bases, and 13 bases lay between the germline ends. This CDR3 contains 15 residues. Germline CDR1 SGHRS, CDR2 YFSETQ. Method: immunoSEQ multiplex PCR; TCRdb's copy keeps in-frame clones and lacks some. This sample has over 100,000 clones, with 85% to 90% found just once. In the case of this clone: What it recognizes is unknown.

Study conclusions and caveats: The classifier reportedly diagnosed cytomegalovirus status with high specificity and sensitivity. Cytomegalovirus-associated TCR beta chains were listed, numbering some 170.

V and J are TRBV5-1 and TRBJ2-1; the D gene is possibly TRBD2 (6 bases). The sequence derives from a woman younger than 35 in good health and CMV-seronegative. Sequences were obtained from PBMCs. The CDR3: CASSLFSSANNEQFF. The CDR3 DNA reads as TGCGCCAGCAGCTTGTTTTCTAGCGCGAACAATGAGCAGTTCTTC.